Included here is one T cell receptor (beta chain) sequence, with context. The data derive from a study of OX40 agonist ivuxolimab in advanced cancers. The V gene's germline CDR1 is SGHTA and CDR2 FQGTGA. The CDR3 has 16 residues. Germline trimming cut 3 bases from V and 3 bases from J; bases unmatched to any gene: 11. Sequencing used immunoSEQ multiplex PCR; TCRdb keeps in-frame clones, though not all of them. The sample consists of tens of thousands of clones, around 89% of them appearing once. The chain combines TRBV7-3 with TRBJ2-7; the match to TRBD2 covers 7 bases. The specimen was CD4+ or CD8+ T cells sorted from blood, collected in a trial of the OX40 agonist ivuxolimab. The source is an adult with an advanced solid tumor such as melanoma, head and neck, liver or kidney cancer. The CDR3 bases are TGTGCCAGCAGCTTCCTAGCGGAGGGGATACACTACGAGCAGTACTTC. Protein product: CASSFLAEGIHYEQYF.